This is a list of T cell receptor beta chains from one sample in a study of shared clonotypes between healthy human individuals. Data came from immunoSEQ multiplex PCR; TCRdb stores just in-frame clones and leaves some out. Among hundreds of thousands of clones listed, roughly 80% were seen once. Specimen: PBMCs. These receptor sequences come from a woman in her 40s in good health. Some clones in this sample may be carry-over from other donors' samples. Both conserved end residues are part of each CDR3. A D gene is named only where the DNA matches it firmly. Clone size appears in some rows only: once, few, many, or a class for an expanded clone.

cdr3_aa: CASSLTLGGSNNEQFF; cdr3_nt: TGCGCCAGCAGCTTGACCTTGGGAGGGTCAAACAATGAGCAGTTCTTC; v_call: TRBV5-1; d_call: TRBD2; j_call: TRBJ2-1; clone_size: .
cdr3_aa: CASSEEEGTSGNSYEQYF; cdr3_nt: TGTGCCAGCAGTGAAGAGGAGGGGACTAGCGGCAATTCCTACGAGCAGTACTTC; v_call: TRBV6-1; d_call: TRBD2; j_call: TRBJ2-7; clone_size: .
cdr3_aa: CASSESTDTQYF; cdr3_nt: TGTGCCAGCAGCGAAAGCACAGATACGCAGTATTTT; v_call: TRBV5-4; d_call: .; j_call: TRBJ2-3; clone_size: many
cdr3_aa: CAWMTTAYTEAFF; cdr3_nt: TGTGCCTGGATGACAACAGCCTACACTGAAGCTTTCTTT; v_call: TRBV30; d_call: .; j_call: TRBJ1-1; clone_size: .
cdr3_aa: CASSDRGHEQFF; cdr3_nt: TGTGCCAGCAGCGATCGGGGCCATGAGCAGTTCTTC; v_call: TRBV7-9; d_call: .; j_call: TRBJ2-1; clone_size: .
cdr3_aa: CASSPSTGSSGNTIYF; cdr3_nt: TGCGCCAGCAGCCCCTCGACAGGGAGCTCTGGAAACACCATATATTTT; v_call: TRBV5-1; d_call: TRBD1; j_call: TRBJ1-3; clone_size: many
cdr3_aa: CAWSRGTGLQPQHF; cdr3_nt: TGTGCCTGGAGTAGGGGGACAGGGCTCCAGCCCCAGCATTTT; v_call: TRBV30; d_call: TRBD1; j_call: TRBJ1-5; clone_size: few
cdr3_aa: CAWSDTSPEQFF; cdr3_nt: TGTGCCTGGAGTGACACGAGCCCTGAGCAGTTCTTC; v_call: TRBV30; d_call: .; j_call: TRBJ2-1; clone_size: medium-sized
cdr3_aa: CATTDQLADTQYF; cdr3_nt: TGTGCCACGACCGACCAGTTAGCAGATACGCAGTATTTT; v_call: TRBV2; d_call: .; j_call: TRBJ2-3; clone_size: .
cdr3_aa: CAWSDRHEQFF; cdr3_nt: TGTGCCTGGAGTGACAGGCATGAGCAGTTCTTC; v_call: TRBV30; d_call: .; j_call: TRBJ2-1; clone_size: few
cdr3_aa: CASSIQGSNYGYTF; cdr3_nt: TGTGCCAGCAGCATACAGGGCTCTAACTATGGCTACACCTTC; v_call: TRBV7-8; d_call: .; j_call: TRBJ1-2; clone_size: .
cdr3_aa: CASSQRTAFFSNTEAFF; cdr3_nt: TGTGCCAGCAGCCAGCGGACAGCCTTTTTTTCGAACACTGAAGCTTTCTTT; v_call: TRBV7-2; d_call: .; j_call: TRBJ1-1; clone_size: .
cdr3_aa: CASSLGDTTYGYTF; cdr3_nt: TGTGCCAGCAGTTTAGGGGACACCACCTATGGCTACACCTTC; v_call: TRBV28; d_call: .; j_call: TRBJ1-2; clone_size: .
cdr3_aa: CASSLVVETQYF; cdr3_nt: TGTGCCAGCAGTTTAGTGGTGGAGACCCAGTACTTC; v_call: TRBV27; d_call: .; j_call: TRBJ2-5; clone_size: .
cdr3_aa: CASSSVLEKLFF; cdr3_nt: TGTGCCAGCAGTTCCGTTTTGGAAAAACTGTTTTTT; v_call: TRBV28; d_call: .; j_call: TRBJ1-4; clone_size: .
cdr3_aa: CASSEADGETQYF; cdr3_nt: TGTGCCAGCAGTGAAGCGGACGGAGAGACCCAGTACTTC; v_call: TRBV2; d_call: .; j_call: TRBJ2-5; clone_size: few
cdr3_aa: CASSKEYNEQFF; cdr3_nt: TGTGCCAGTAGTAAGGAGTACAATGAGCAGTTCTTC; v_call: TRBV19; d_call: .; j_call: TRBJ2-1; clone_size: .
cdr3_aa: CSVVTRTSYEQYF; cdr3_nt: TGCAGCGTCGTGACTAGAACCTCCTACGAGCAGTACTTC; v_call: TRBV29-1; d_call: .; j_call: TRBJ2-7; clone_size: .
cdr3_aa: CATSAAKNYQPQHF; cdr3_nt: TGTGCCACCTCAGCCGCCAAGAACTATCAGCCCCAGCATTTT; v_call: TRBV15; d_call: .; j_call: TRBJ1-5; clone_size: .
cdr3_aa: CASSSGVQETQYF; cdr3_nt: TGTGCCAGCTCATCGGGAGTACAAGAGACCCAGTACTTC; v_call: TRBV18; d_call: .; j_call: TRBJ2-5; clone_size: few
cdr3_aa: CASTKREGLGGELFF; cdr3_nt: TGTGCCAGCACCAAGCGGGAGGGCCTTGGCGGGGAGCTGTTTTTT; v_call: TRBV11-2; d_call: TRBD2; j_call: TRBJ2-2; clone_size: .
cdr3_aa: CASSPRPAGDTEAFF; cdr3_nt: TGTGCCAGCAGTCCGCGACCCGCGGGGGACACTGAAGCTTTCTTT; v_call: TRBV27; d_call: .; j_call: TRBJ1-1; clone_size: few
cdr3_aa: CASSLVGRTSLFETQYF; cdr3_nt: TGTGCCAGCAGCTTAGTGGGCAGGACTAGCCTTTTCGAGACCCAGTACTTC; v_call: TRBV11-2; d_call: TRBD2; j_call: TRBJ2-5; clone_size: .
cdr3_aa: CASSLGTGSGNTIYF; cdr3_nt: TGTGCCAGCAGCTTAGGGACAGGCTCTGGAAACACCATATATTTT; v_call: TRBV11-2; d_call: TRBD1; j_call: TRBJ1-3; clone_size: .
cdr3_aa: CASAVAGIDTQYF; cdr3_nt: TGTGCCAGCGCCGTAGCGGGGATAGATACGCAGTATTTT; v_call: TRBV7-8; d_call: TRBD2; j_call: TRBJ2-3; clone_size: once
cdr3_aa: CAWTGVTYNEQFF; cdr3_nt: TGTGCCTGGACAGGAGTGACCTACAATGAGCAGTTCTTC; v_call: TRBV30; d_call: .; j_call: TRBJ2-1; clone_size: .
cdr3_aa: CASSILAGEYSEQFF; cdr3_nt: TGTGCCAGTAGTATTCTAGCGGGAGAGTATAGTGAGCAGTTCTTC; v_call: TRBV19; d_call: TRBD2; j_call: TRBJ2-1; clone_size: .
cdr3_aa: CASSPGSGAAGNTIYF; cdr3_nt: TGTGCCAGCAGCCCCGGCTCGGGGGCAGCTGGAAACACCATATATTTT; v_call: TRBV7-8; d_call: .; j_call: TRBJ1-3; clone_size: .
cdr3_aa: CASSLNGQGEDTQYF; cdr3_nt: TGTGCCAGCAGTTTAAACGGACAGGGAGAGGATACGCAGTATTTT; v_call: TRBV28; d_call: TRBD1; j_call: TRBJ2-3; clone_size: .
cdr3_aa: CASSGRGWVGETQYF; cdr3_nt: TGTGCCAGCAGCGGTAGAGGGTGGGTTGGAGAGACCCAGTACTTC; v_call: TRBV9; d_call: .; j_call: TRBJ2-5; clone_size: once
cdr3_aa: CASSSPPAAQYF; cdr3_nt: TGTGCCAGCAGTTCCCCCCCCGCGGCCCAGTACTTC; v_call: TRBV27; d_call: .; j_call: TRBJ2-5; clone_size: once
cdr3_aa: CASRRGGDEKLFF; cdr3_nt: TGCGCCAGCAGAAGGGGCGGTGATGAAAAACTGTTTTTT; v_call: TRBV5-1; d_call: .; j_call: TRBJ1-4; clone_size: .
cdr3_aa: CARSLLGENSNQPQHF; cdr3_nt: TGTGCCAGAAGTTTATTAGGGGAGAATAGCAATCAGCCCCAGCATTTT; v_call: TRBV5-3; d_call: .; j_call: TRBJ1-5; clone_size: .
cdr3_aa: CASSFGQSTDTQYF; cdr3_nt: TGTGCCAGCAGCTTTGGACAGTCCACAGATACGCAGTATTTT; v_call: TRBV11-3; d_call: .; j_call: TRBJ2-3; clone_size: .
cdr3_aa: CASSRTSGSYEQYF; cdr3_nt: TGTGCCAGTAGCAGGACTAGCGGGAGTTACGAGCAGTACTTC; v_call: TRBV19; d_call: TRBD2; j_call: TRBJ2-7; clone_size: .
cdr3_aa: CASSLMSNTEAFF; cdr3_nt: TGTGCCAGCAGCTTAATGTCGAACACTGAAGCTTTCTTT; v_call: TRBV7-2; d_call: .; j_call: TRBJ1-1; clone_size: .
cdr3_aa: CASSESPSWGQDNEKLFF; cdr3_nt: TGCGCCAGCAGTGAGTCTCCCTCTTGGGGACAGGATAATGAAAAACTGTTTTTT; v_call: TRBV10-1; d_call: TRBD1; j_call: TRBJ1-4; clone_size: .
cdr3_aa: CASSLDTSSGNTIYF; cdr3_nt: TGTGCCAGCAGCTTAGACACGAGCTCTGGAAACACCATATATTTT; v_call: TRBV7-2; d_call: .; j_call: TRBJ1-3; clone_size: .
cdr3_aa: CASSLGLASDTQYF; cdr3_nt: TGTGCCAGCAGCCTGGGACTAGCGTCAGATACGCAGTATTTT; v_call: TRBV7-2; d_call: TRBD2; j_call: TRBJ2-3; clone_size: few
cdr3_aa: CASSLSAGPQETQYF; cdr3_nt: TGTGCCAGCAGCTTATCCGCAGGCCCCCAAGAGACCCAGTACTTC; v_call: TRBV7-9; d_call: .; j_call: TRBJ2-5; clone_size: .
cdr3_aa: CASSFTPRAEYNEQFF; cdr3_nt: TGTGCCAGCAGCTTCACCCCCCGGGCGGAATACAATGAGCAGTTCTTC; v_call: TRBV7-3; d_call: .; j_call: TRBJ2-1; clone_size: .